The 2 T cell receptor beta chains below come from one sample, sequenced in a study of CD8+ T cells in alopecia areata. Treatment defined: oral pan-JAK inhibitor, 5-10 mg twice daily. After isolation, RNA underwent reverse transcription to generate cDNA as the sequencing template. Some clones are missing from TCRdb's copy, which holds only in-frame ones; the method was immunoSEQ multiplex PCR. The sample records about 190,000 clones, 60% being singletons. Sequencing used CD4+ T cells sorted from blood, obtained at week 24, from a patient treated with tofacitinib. The receptors come from a human donor with alopecia areata.

The chain couples TRBV11-2 to TRBJ1-2; D is uncertain. Trimming took 5 bases from V and 6 from J, leaving 10 bases between them. CDR3 length equals 12 residues. Germline CDR1 SGHAT, CDR2 FQNNGV. The CDR3 is CASSPRSDGYTF. The CDR3 coding sequence is TGTGCCAGCAGCCCACGGTCTGATGGCTACACCTTC.

The rearrangement uses TRBV29-1 and TRBJ2-1, with a tentative D call TRBD1 (7 bases). Trimming stripped 1 base from V and 7 bases from J, with 17 bases between. CDR1 and CDR2 from the germline V gene are SQVTM and ANQGSEA. The CDR3 is 15 amino acids. The CDR3 nucleotides are TGCAGCGTTGAAGTTACAGGGGTTGGAGGGAATGAGCAGTTCTTC. Its protein product is CSVEVTGVGGNEQFF.